These 5 T cell receptor beta chains came from one sample sequenced in a study of T cell responses to AZD1222 COVID-19 vaccine. The protocol was immunoSEQ multiplex PCR, while the TCRdb copy is restricted to in-frame clones and leaves out a portion. The sample shows 75,000 to 90,000 clones, 85% to 95% of them seen only once. The sample here was peripheral blood, taken on day 0 of AZD1222 vaccination. These TCRs come from an adult in good health.

The chain employs TRBV28 and TRBJ1-5; D is perhaps TRBD1 (6 bases). This CDR3 region has 11 residues. In germline, CDR1 is MDHEN, CDR2 SYDVKM. The CDR3: CTTGTGQPQHF. The CDR3, as DNA: TGTACCACAGGGACGGGTCAGCCCCAGCATTTT.

The chain links TRBV5-1 to TRBJ2-7; maybe TRBD1 (5 bases). V shed 0 bases and J shed 2 bases, with 9 bases lying between them. The length of the CDR3 is 14 residues. In germline, CDR1 is SGHRS, CDR2 YFSETQ. For the CDR3, the DNA is TGCGCCAGCAGCTTGGAAAGGGGCGCCTACGAGCAGTACTTC. Translating it yields CASSLERGAYEQYF.

The chain couples TRBV29-1 to TRBJ1-1; 11 bases line up with TRBD1. V shed 5 bases, J shed 1 base, and the junction held 3 bases outside the gene matches. The V gene's germline CDR1 is SQVTM and CDR2 ANQGSEA. The CDR3 is 14 residues long. In nucleotides, the CDR3 is TGCAGCGTTAGGACAGGGGGCGGGAACACTGAAGCTTTCTTT. Encoded protein: CSVRTGGGNTEAFF.

The chain links TRBV9 to TRBJ2-5; no firm D call. Germline loops: CDR1 SGDLS, CDR2 YYNGEE. V lost 4 bases, J lost 2 bases, and 9 bases lay in between. The CDR3 has 13 residues. The CDR3 DNA reads TGTGCCAGCAGCCCCACCGGGCAAGAGACCCAGTACTTC. Its translation is CASSPTGQETQYF. Combining the CDR3 with reference TRBV9 and TRBJ2-5 gives the whole variable domain DSGVTQTPKHLITATGQRVTLRCSPRSGDLSVYWYQQSLDQGLQFLIQYYNGEERAKGNILERFSAQQFPDLHSELNLSSLELGDSALYFCASSPTGQETQYFGPGTRLLVL.

This chain joins TRBV6-4 and TRBJ2-3, with 12 positions matching TRBD2. This CDR3 region has 15 residues. Trimming cost V 0 bases and J 6 bases; bases outside gene matches: 1. Per the germline V gene, CDR1 is MRHNA and CDR2 is SNTAGT. In DNA, the CDR3 is TGTGCCAGCAGTGACTCGGGGACTAGCGGGGATACGCAGTATTTT. This encodes CASSDSGTSGDTQYF.